The 28 T cell receptor beta chains below were found in one sample sequenced in a study of PD-1 blockade in classical Hodgkin lymphoma. Sequencing was performed with immunoSEQ multiplex PCR; in TCRdb, only in-frame clones are kept and a portion is missing. In the table there are roughly 16,000 clones, 75% to 90% of which are singletons. All patients relapsed after autologous stem cell transplantation, and brentuximab vedotin exposure varied. The sample here was peripheral blood mononuclear cells (PBMCs), taken before the second cycle of nivolumab. The receptors stem from a human donor with classical Hodgkin lymphoma.

This clone was seen a few times. The CDR3 DNA reads as TGTGCCAGCAGTGAACAGAGTTCACCCCTCCACTTT. It yields the protein CASSEQSSPLHF. V usage is TRBV2 and J usage is TRBJ1-6; D call uncertain. The CDR3 spans 12 residues. Germline values: CDR1 SNHLY, CDR2 FYNNEI. V was shortened by 2 bases and J by 9 bases, with 5 bases between the two germline ends. Using reference TRBV2 and TRBJ1-6 for the parts outside the CDR3, the full variable domain is EPEVTQTPSHQVTQMGQEVILRCVPISNHLYFYWYRQILGQKVEFLVSFYNNEISEKSEIFDDQFSVERPDGSNFTLKIRSTKLEDSAMYFCASSEQSSPLHFGNGTRLTVT.

CDR3 region: CASSLPGQGAKEQYF. CDR3 DNA sequence: TGTGCCAGCAGTCTACCGGGACAGGGGGCGAAGGAGCAGTACTTC. The V call is TRBV28, the J call TRBJ2-7; 12 bases agree with TRBD1. In germline, CDR1 is MDHEN, CDR2 SYDVKM. J lost 7 bases, V lost 5 bases, and 9 bases had no gene match. The CDR3 runs to 15 residues.

The V gene is TRBV5-1, the J gene TRBJ1-1; D is ambiguous. Trimming removed 4 bases at V and 11 bases at J, with 21 bases between. The germline V gene has CDR1 SGHRS and CDR2 YFSETQ. The CDR3 totals 14 residues. The CDR3 here is CASSLGRTDHYAFF. Written as DNA, the CDR3 is TGCGCCAGCAGCCTAGGCCGGACGGACCACTACGCTTTCTTT.

V is TRBV27 and J is TRBJ1-3; D is uncertain. The germline V gene encodes CDR1 MNHEY and CDR2 SMNVEV (reference sequence). This CDR3 is built from 13 residues. The germline V and J ends were trimmed by 3 bases and 3 bases, with 6 bases remaining between them. The CDR3 here is CASSFQRGNTIYF. CDR3 nucleotides: TGTGCCAGCAGTTTCCAACGTGGAAACACCATATATTTT.

This clone appeared once. The chain joins TRBV7-8 to TRBJ1-4; maybe TRBD1 (5 bases). Deletions cut 6 bases from V and 2 bases from J, with 19 bases between. The CDR3 consists of 17 residues. Germline V gene lookup returns CDR1 SGHVS and CDR2 FQNEAQ. Here the CDR3 reads CASRFGTVDSTNEKLFF. For the CDR3, the DNA is TGTGCCAGCAGGTTCGGGACGGTTGACTCCACTAATGAAAAACTGTTTTTT. The entire variable domain, with the rest obtained from reference TRBV7-8 and TRBJ1-4, is as follows: GAGVSQSPRYKVAKRGQDVALRCDPISGHVSLFWYQQALGQGPEFLTYFQNEAQLDKSGLPSDRFFAERPEGSVSTLKIQRTQQEDSAVYLCASRFGTVDSTNEKLFFGSGTQLSVL.

The rearrangement joins TRBV6-1 to TRBJ2-7; D remains unclear. The germline CDR1 and CDR2 sequences are MNHNS and SASEGT. Trimming stripped 5 bases from V and 5 bases from J, with 7 bases between. This CDR3 spans 11 amino acids. CDR3 coding DNA: TGTGCCAGCAGTTACAGTCACGAGCAGTACTTC. It encodes CASSYSHEQYF.

This clone has just one count. The V call is TRBV19, the J call TRBJ2-3, with 7 bases aligning to TRBD1. The V gene end was trimmed by 7 bases and the J gene end by 3 bases; junction bases not matched to a gene: 10. CDR1 and CDR2 (germline): LNHDA, SQIVND (reference sequence). CDR3 length: 15 residues. The CDR3 sequence: CASIDRAGGTDTQYF. CDR3 sequence (DNA): TGTGCCAGTATCGATCGGGCAGGGGGTACAGATACGCAGTATTTT.

The rearrangement joins TRBV6-5 to TRBJ2-2; D may correspond to TRBD1 or TRBD2 (5 bases each). Trimming removed 7 bases from V and 5 bases from J, with 14 bases in between. The CDR3 length is 14 residues. Germline V gene data show CDR1 as MNHEY and CDR2 as SVGAGI. Here the CDR3 reads CASTRQGETGELFF. The CDR3 bases are TGTGCCAGCACCAGGCAGGGAGAAACCGGGGAGCTGTTTTTT.

This clone was recorded a few times. The rearrangement joins TRBV6-1 to TRBJ2-2; D possibly corresponds to TRBD2 (5 bases). The germline CDR1 and CDR2 sequences are MNHNS and SASEGT. V lost 11 bases and J 5 bases, leaving 18 bases between the germline ends. The CDR3 contains 14 residues. In DNA, the CDR3 is TGTGCCTCCTGTGAGCGTACTAGTACCGGGGAGCTGTTTTTT. This sequence encodes CASCERTSTGELFF.

The J gene is TRBJ1-4, the V gene TRBV10-3, with TRBD1 matching over 8 bases. V trimming: 6 bases; J trimming: 0 bases; junction bases outside the gene matches: 3. CDR3 size: 15 residues. The germline V gene encodes CDR1 ENHRY and CDR2 SYGVKD. The CDR3, as DNA: TGTGCCATCAGGGAGGGACAGGCAACTAATGAAAAACTGTTTTTT. Protein: CAIREGQATNEKLFF.

Regarding this clone: This specimen includes other DNA sequences encoding the same CDR3. V and J are TRBV27 and TRBJ1-5, with 7 nucleotides matching TRBD1. Germline CDR1 reads MNHEY; CDR2 reads SMNVEV (reference sequence). CDR3 length equals 17 residues. Germline trimming cut 4 bases from V and 4 bases from J; bases unmatched to any gene: 13. CDR3 in DNA: TGTGCCAGCAGTTCCAACAGGGGACCCGTACTTAATCAGCCCCAGCATTTT. Encoded protein: CASSSNRGPVLNQPQHF.

V is TRBV30 and J is TRBJ2-5; no firm D call. CDR1 is GTSNPN and CDR2 is SVGIG in the germline V gene (reference sequence). Trimming stripped 5 bases from V and 5 bases from J, with 12 bases between. This CDR3 has 12 amino acids. The CDR3 loop is CAWERLRETQYF. For the CDR3, the DNA is TGTGCCTGGGAGAGGCTCCGGGAGACCCAGTACTTC.

The rearrangement links TRBV15 to TRBJ2-2; TRBD2 matches 8 bases. V lost 1 base, J lost 5 bases, and 9 bases stayed unmatched. Germline-derived CDR1 and CDR2 are LNHNV and YYDKDF (reference sequence). The length of the CDR3 is 17 residues. CDR3 residues: CATSRGSSGEATGELFF. CDR3 coding DNA: TGTGCCACCAGCAGAGGTAGTAGCGGGGAGGCAACCGGGGAGCTGTTTTTT. Variable domain in full (rest from reference TRBV15 and TRBJ2-2): DAMVIQNPRYQVTQFGKPVTLSCSQTLNHNVMYWYQQKSSQAPKLLFHYYDKDFNNEADTPDNFQSRRPNTSFCFLDIRSPGLGDTAMYLCATSRGSSGEATGELFFGEGSRLTVL.

The V and J genes are TRBV28 and TRBJ1-1; D is unclear. The CDR3 length is 15 residues. V dropped 2 bases and J dropped 1 base, with 11 bases sitting between them. Germline V lookup: CDR1 MDHEN, CDR2 SYDVKM. For the CDR3, the DNA is TGTGCCAGCAGTTTACGACGGGCCGCGAACACTGAAGCTTTCTTT. Protein product: CASSLRRAANTEAFF.

The rearrangement links TRBV9 to TRBJ1-2, with TRBD1 matching over 10 bases. V trimming: 5 bases; J trimming: 8 bases; junction bases outside the gene matches: 9. The CDR3 spans 14 residues. The germline CDR1 and CDR2 sequences are SGDLS and YYNGEE. CDR3 coding DNA: TGTGCCAGCAGTCGTAGCGGGACAGGGGTCGGCTACACCTTC. Its protein product is CASSRSGTGVGYTF.

This rearrangement joins TRBV5-4 to TRBJ2-5; 7 nucleotides agree with TRBD2. J lost 4 bases, V lost 4 bases, and 13 bases had no gene match. The CDR3 runs 16 residues. CDR1 and CDR2 from the germline V gene are SGHNT and YYREEE (reference sequence). In DNA form, the CDR3 reads TGTGCCAGCAGCATACCGAGCGGGACTGAGGGAGAGACCCAGTACTTC. Translating gives CASSIPSGTEGETQYF. Based on the CDR3 plus reference TRBV5-4 and TRBJ2-5, the full variable domain is ETGVTQSPTHLIKTRGQQVTLRCSSQSGHNTVSWYQQALGQGPQFIFQYYREEENGRGNFPPRFSGLQFPNYSSELNVNALELDDSALYLCASSIPSGTEGETQYFGPGTRLLVL.

The chain uses TRBV4-1 and TRBJ2-4, with TRBD1 matching over 8 bases. CDR3 size: 16 residues. The V gene's germline CDR1 is MGHRA and CDR2 YSYEKL. The J segment lost 5 bases and the V segment lost 2 bases, leaving 8 bases of the junction unmatched. The CDR3: CASSQSLDRVENIQYF. For the CDR3, the DNA is TGCGCCAGCAGCCAATCTTTGGACAGGGTAGAAAACATTCAGTACTTC.

The chain couples TRBV30 to TRBJ1-2, with D tentatively TRBD1 (6 bases). V gave up 3 bases and J gave up 8 bases, with 25 bases separating them. Looked up from germline, CDR1 is GTSNPN and CDR2 is SVGIG (reference sequence). CDR3 size: 16 residues. The CDR3 DNA reads TGTGCCTGGAGGACCTTCCGGACAGCTTCCATAGGGGGCTACACCTTC. Amino acids: CAWRTFRTASIGGYTF. The complete variable domain, with remaining parts taken from reference TRBV30 and TRBJ1-2, reads SQTIHQWPATLVQPVGSPLSLECTVEGTSNPNLYWYRQAAGRGLQLLFYSVGIGQISSEVPQNLSASRPQDRQFILSSKKLLLSDSGFYLCAWRTFRTASIGGYTFGSGTRLTVV.

The chain has TRBV13 and TRBJ2-4; D could derive from TRBD1 or TRBD2 (5 bases each). Trimming shortened V by 4 bases and J by 0 bases, and 19 bases separated the two germline ends. Per the germline V gene, CDR1 is PRHDT and CDR2 is FYEKMQ (reference sequence). The CDR3 length is 18 residues. Here the CDR3 reads CASSSLFQGGLAKNIQYF. In nucleotides, the CDR3 is TGTGCCAGCAGCTCCCTTTTCCAGGGTGGACTAGCCAAAAACATTCAGTACTTC.

The chain employs TRBV7-9 and TRBJ2-3; the D call may be TRBD1 or TRBD2 (6 bases each). This CDR3 region has 16 residues. The germline V gene encodes CDR1 SEHNR and CDR2 FQNEAQ (reference sequence). V lost 5 bases and J 3 bases, leaving 18 bases between the germline ends. The CDR3 is CASSTWGAQETDTQYF. DNA of the CDR3: TGTGCCAGCAGCACCTGGGGGGCGCAGGAGACAGATACGCAGTATTTT.

V and J are TRBV11-1 and TRBJ2-5, with unresolved D. Germline lookup yields CDR1 SGHAT and CDR2 FQDESV (reference sequence). V was clipped by 3 bases and J by 5 bases, with 13 bases between them. This CDR3 region has 14 residues. The CDR3 coding sequence is TGTGCCAGCAGCTTTATGTTTAGCTCGGAGACCCAGTACTTC. This gives the protein CASSFMFSSETQYF.

This chain links TRBV19 with TRBJ1-5, with 8 bases identical to TRBD1. Trimming at V came to 3 bases and at J to 4 bases, leaving 8 bases not matched to a gene. Germline values: CDR1 LNHDA, CDR2 SQIVND (reference sequence). The CDR3 runs 16 residues. The CDR3 bases are TGTGCCAGTAGTATTTGGCAGGGGGCAAGGAATCAGCCCCAGCATTTT. Its translation is CASSIWQGARNQPQHF.

The chain couples TRBV5-8 to TRBJ1-5; 8 bases fit TRBD1. The V and J ends lost 4 bases and 3 bases, in that order; junction bases with no gene match: 3. This CDR3 is built from 14 residues. Germline CDR1 is SGHTS and CDR2 is YDEGEE. The CDR3 DNA follows: TGTGCCAGCAGCCAGGACAGGGCCAATCAGCCCCAGCATTTT. It is translated as CASSQDRANQPQHF. The full variable domain, with the rest looked up from reference TRBV5-8 and TRBJ1-5, is EAGVTQSPTHLIKTRGQQATLRCSPISGHTSVYWYQQALGLGLQFLLWYDEGEERNRGNFPPRFSGRQFPNYSSELNVNALELEDSALYLCASSQDRANQPQHFGDGTRLSIL.

The gene calls are TRBV2 and TRBJ2-3; D is possibly TRBD1 (5 bases). Germline CDR1 is SNHLY and CDR2 is FYNNEI. The V gene lost 4 bases and the J gene lost 5 bases, with 19 bases spanning the gap. CDR3 size: 16 residues. In DNA form, the CDR3 reads TGTGCCAGCAGTGGGATCCAGGGATCCTTCGAAGATACGCAGTATTTT. Translated, it gives CASSGIQGSFEDTQYF.

About this clone: One end of the junction varies from germline; a read error may be responsible. This specimen includes other DNA sequences encoding the same CDR3. This chain joins TRBV5-1 and TRBJ2-7; D not resolved. Germline CDR1 reads SGHRS; CDR2 reads YFSETQ. There are 13 residues in the CDR3. The CDR3 DNA sequence: TGTGCCAGCAGCTTGGCCAATGGACCCGAGCAGTACTTC. The encoded protein is CASSLANGPEQYF.

The chain couples TRBV30 to TRBJ2-3; D is undetermined. Germline V lookup: CDR1 GTSNPN, CDR2 SVGIG (reference sequence). The V and J ends lost 4 bases and 8 bases respectively, with 10 bases between them. This CDR3 has 11 amino acids. The CDR3 DNA follows: TGTGCCTGGAAAGGAACGGGTACGCAGTATTTT. As protein: CAWKGTGTQYF.

The rearrangement uses TRBV6-6 and TRBJ2-5; D possibly corresponds to TRBD1 (6 bases). The J call may be wrong; the DNA end is better matched by TRBJ2-7. Germline assignment: CDR1 MNHNY and CDR2 SVGAGI (reference sequence). This CDR3 region has 14 residues. CDR3 bases: TGTGCCAGCACCTCAGACAGGTCGTCATCCGAGCAGTACTTC. Its translation is CASTSDRSSSEQYF.

This sequence joins TRBV7-8 and TRBJ2-3; no clear D. The CDR3 consists of 13 residues. Trimming removed 2 bases from V and 4 bases from J, with 7 bases in between. The germline V gene has CDR1 SGHVS and CDR2 FQNEAQ. The CDR3: CASSLLDADTQYF. CDR3 nucleotides: TGTGCCAGCAGCTTATTGGATGCAGATACGCAGTATTTT.